The 4 T cell receptor beta chains presented below share a single source sample, sequenced in a study of T-cell reconstitution after alpha-beta-depleted transplantation in children. Construction of the TCRbeta library involved unique molecular identifiers. In TCRdb, the PCR reads were re-called with MiXCR into one record per CDR3 protein. The repertoire has under 850,000 distinct CDR3 sequences, around 13% of them found once; the top ten carry 0.79%. The sample here was PBMCs, taken before TCRalphabeta/CD19-depleted stem cell transplant. The receptors stem from a girl aged 2-10 years with congenital amegakaryocytic thrombocytopenia, due to receive a stem cell transplant.

This clonotype showed up many times. CDR3 region: CASSSVLEQYF. The CDR3 DNA reads as TGTGCCAGCAGCTCCGTTCTCGAGCAGTACTTC. The chain carries TRBV7-8 and TRBJ2-7; no clear D. V lost 4 bases to trimming and J lost 6 bases, with 7 bases between them. Per germline, CDR1 SGHVS and CDR2 FQNEAQ. The CDR3 loop spans 11 amino acids.

This clonotype has a handful of counts. J is TRBJ2-5 and V is TRBV28, with D possibly TRBD2 on 5 matching bases. The V end was cut by 5 bases, the J end by 4 bases, with 17 bases between. Germline V CDR1 and CDR2: MDHEN, SYDVKM. The CDR3 has 15 residues. CDR3 sequence reads: CASSPGNSRGETQYF. Written as DNA, the CDR3 is TGTGCCAGCAGTCCCGGGAATTCAAGAGGAGAGACCCAGTACTTC.

This clonotype has at least ten counts. V usage is TRBV5-1 and J usage is TRBJ2-7; TRBD2 agrees at 13 bases. Germline loops: CDR1 SGHRS, CDR2 YFSETQ. The CDR3 is 16 residues long. The trim removed 4 bases at V and 3 bases at J, leaving 7 bases unmatched. The CDR3 loop is CASSLGLAGTDYEQYF. The CDR3 nucleotides are TGCGCCAGCAGCCTGGGACTAGCGGGGACAGACTACGAGCAGTACTTC.

This sequence joins TRBV19 and TRBJ2-5; D uncertain. The V end was cut by 0 bases, the J end by 5 bases, with 13 bases between. From germline, CDR1 is LNHDA and CDR2 SQIVND (reference sequence). This CDR3 region has 15 residues. The CDR3, as DNA: TGTGCCAGTAGTATAGATAGTAGGCTACCGGAGACCCAGTACTTC. This translates into CASSIDSRLPETQYF.